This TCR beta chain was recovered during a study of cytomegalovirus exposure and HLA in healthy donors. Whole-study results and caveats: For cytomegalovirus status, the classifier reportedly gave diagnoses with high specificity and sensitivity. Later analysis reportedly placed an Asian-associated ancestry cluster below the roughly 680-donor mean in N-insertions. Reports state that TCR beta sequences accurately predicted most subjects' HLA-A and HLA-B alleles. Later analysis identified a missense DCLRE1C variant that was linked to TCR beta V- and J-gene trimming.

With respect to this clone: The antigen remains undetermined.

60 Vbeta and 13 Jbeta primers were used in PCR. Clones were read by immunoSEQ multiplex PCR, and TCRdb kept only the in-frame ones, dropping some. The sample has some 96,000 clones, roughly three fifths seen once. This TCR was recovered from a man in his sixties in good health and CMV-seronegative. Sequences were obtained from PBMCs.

In DNA form, the CDR3 reads TGTGCCAGCAGTGAAATCTGGGCCGCCTATAACTATGGCTACACCTTC. Protein: CASSEIWAAYNYGYTF. The V call is TRBV2, the J call TRBJ1-2, with no clear D. With 2 bases removed from V and 1 base from J, the gap between germline ends came to 14 bases. CDR3 length equals 16 residues. Looked up from germline, CDR1 is SNHLY and CDR2 is FYNNEI.